This record looks at one T cell receptor beta chain sequence and its context. Data came from immunoSEQ multiplex PCR; TCRdb stores just in-frame clones and leaves some out. The repertoire consists of 200,000 to 250,000 clones, with about four fifths occurring once and the leading ten covering 7.5% to 8%. The source of the sample is a study of blood T cell repertoires in COVID-19. V lost 2 bases, J lost 10 bases, and 6 bases stayed unmatched. The CDR3 is 13 residues long. In germline, CDR1 is MNHEY, CDR2 SMNVEV (reference sequence). This TCR derives from a woman of 80 years or more with COVID-19, enrolled during active disease. The material sequenced was peripheral blood. The V and J genes are TRBV27 and TRBJ1-1; TRBD1 matches at 8 bases. This CDR3 is CASSLQGARVAFF. CDR3 coding DNA: TGTGCCAGCAGTTTACAGGGGGCGCGGGTAGCTTTCTTT.